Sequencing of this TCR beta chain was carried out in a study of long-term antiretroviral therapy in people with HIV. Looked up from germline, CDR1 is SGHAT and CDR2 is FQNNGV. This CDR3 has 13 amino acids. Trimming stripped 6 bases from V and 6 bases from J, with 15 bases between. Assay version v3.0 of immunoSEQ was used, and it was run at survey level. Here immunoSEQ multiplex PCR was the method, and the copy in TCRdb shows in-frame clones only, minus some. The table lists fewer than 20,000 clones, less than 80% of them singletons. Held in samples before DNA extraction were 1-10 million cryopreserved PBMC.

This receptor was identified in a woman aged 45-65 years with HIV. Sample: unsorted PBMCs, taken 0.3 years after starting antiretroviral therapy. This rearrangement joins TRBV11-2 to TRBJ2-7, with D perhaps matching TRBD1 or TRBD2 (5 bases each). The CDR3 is CASSPGPNPEQYV. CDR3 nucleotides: TGTGCCAGCAGTCCGGGACCGAACCCCGAGCAGTACGTC.